Presented here are 7 T cell receptor beta chains from one specimen sequenced in a study of T cell responses to AZD1222 COVID-19 vaccine. The table came from immunoSEQ multiplex PCR; TCRdb's copy has only in-frame clones and leaves some out. Among 150,000 to 200,000 clones, around 90% were seen once, and the ten largest hold 2.6%. The sequencing used peripheral blood, collected on day 0 of AZD1222 vaccination. All receptors derive from an adult in good health.

The CDR3 reads CASSPSPGSTEAFF. CDR3 DNA: TGTGCCAGCAGCCCCTCTCCAGGGAGCACTGAAGCTTTCTTT. The rearrangement joins TRBV11-3 to TRBJ1-1, with D possibly TRBD1 on 5 matching bases. The germline CDR1 and CDR2 sequences are SGHNT and YENEEA. This CDR3 contains 14 residues. Trimming removed 5 bases from V and 4 bases from J, with 14 bases in between.

The rearrangement links TRBV2 to TRBJ2-1; possible D gene TRBD1, 6 bases. The CDR3 covers 14 residues. Germline V gene data show CDR1 as SNHLY and CDR2 as FYNNEI. The V end lost 11 bases, the J end lost 4 bases, and 18 bases lay between the germline ends. CDR3 in amino acids: CAVMIGQTYNEQFF. CDR3 nucleotide sequence: TGTGCCGTGATGATCGGACAGACTTACAATGAGCAGTTCTTC.

The gene calls are TRBV10-2 and TRBJ2-7, with TRBD1 matching over 10 bases. The CDR3 has 15 residues. Trimming at V came to 6 bases and at J to 4 bases, leaving 9 bases not matched to a gene. The germline V gene encodes CDR1 WSHSY and CDR2 SAAADI. The CDR3 here is CASRVPGQGQYEQYF. CDR3 nucleotide sequence: TGCGCCAGCAGAGTTCCGGGACAGGGGCAATACGAGCAGTACTTC.

The chain has TRBV18 and TRBJ1-1; 10 positions match TRBD1. CDR1 KGHSH and CDR2 LQKENI come from the germline V gene. V was clipped by 0 bases and J by 5 bases; unmatched bases: 9. The CDR3 totals 17 residues. The CDR3 bases are TGTGCCAGCTCACCACCCTCCCGGGACAGGGGTAAAACTGAAGCTTTCTTT. The encoded protein is CASSPPSRDRGKTEAFF. Full variable domain (missing parts from reference TRBV18 and TRBJ1-1): NAGVMQNPRHLVRRRGQEARLRCSPMKGHSHVYWYRQLPEEGLKFMVYLQKENIIDESGMPKERFSAEFPKEGPSILRIQQVVRGDSAAYFCASSPPSRDRGKTEAFFGQGTRLTVV.

DNA of the CDR3: TGTGCCAGCTCGGGGACAGTCTATGGCTACACCTTC. Its translation: CASSGTVYGYTF. The chain recombines TRBV18 with TRBJ1-2, with TRBD1 identical over 7 bases. Germline-derived CDR1 and CDR2 are KGHSH and LQKENI. The CDR3 spans 12 residues. Trimming removed 6 bases from V and 4 bases from J; junction bases left unmatched: 2.

V is TRBV29-1 and J is TRBJ1-3; the D is unclear. Deletions cut 6 bases from V and 1 base from J, with 10 bases between. Germline loops: CDR1 SQVTM, CDR2 ANQGSEA. This CDR3 spans 13 amino acids. The chain's CDR3 is CSVGSTSGNTIYF. DNA of the CDR3: TGCAGCGTAGGGTCTACTTCTGGAAACACCATATATTTT.

This chain links TRBV30 with TRBJ2-3; D unclear. Germline V gives CDR1 GTSNPN, CDR2 SVGIG (reference sequence). V was trimmed by 3 bases and J by 0 bases, leaving 7 bases between them. This CDR3 region has 13 residues. This CDR3 reads CAWRSSSTDTQYF. Written as DNA, the CDR3 is TGTGCCTGGAGGAGTAGCAGCACAGATACGCAGTATTTT.